The clone carrying this T cell receptor (beta chain) was observed at least ten times. Its antigen is unidentified. The sample is drawn from a study of T cell repertoires in cytomegalovirus infection. Study-wide points: Ex vivo responses were dominated by HLA-C-restricted CMV-specific TCR beta clonotypes.

The CDR3 runs to 15 residues. With V trimmed by 6 bases and J by 0 bases, 4 bases remained unmatched. Germline lookup yields CDR1 MNHNS and CDR2 SASEGT. TCRdb passed the reads through MiXCR, listing each CDR3 protein once. The sample contains 560,000 or so distinct CDR3 sequences, more than 15% of which appear only once. The sample was CD8+ T cells from PBMCs. This receptor was identified in a human donor in good health (CMV status not recorded). Some clones in this sample may be carry-over from other donors' samples. The chain couples TRBV6-1 to TRBJ1-5; TRBD1 matches 8 bases. The CDR3 coding sequence is TGTGCCAGCAGACAGGGGGATTATAGCAATCAGCCCCAGCATTTT. Translated, it gives CASRQGDYSNQPQHF.